This is a list of T cell receptor beta chains from one sample in a study of blood T cell repertoires in COVID-19. The data were produced by immunoSEQ multiplex PCR, yet TCRdb's version contains in-frame clones alone and is incomplete. Here the sample spans 130,000 or so clones, around nine tenths being singletons. The specimen was peripheral blood. Every receptor here comes from a man in his 70s with active COVID-19. Both conserved end residues are part of each CDR3. A D gene is named only where the DNA matches it firmly. Clone size is stated in some rows and not others, as once, few, many or a class when expanded.

j_call v_call clone_size d_call cdr3_nt cdr3_aa
TRBJ2-7 TRBV28 once TRBD2 TGTGCCAGCAGCGCGGGAGTTAGGGAGCAGTACTTC CASSAGVREQYF
TRBJ2-7 TRBV18 - - TGTGCCAGCTCACCACGGGCAGGGATGGGCGAGCAGTACTTC CASSPRAGMGEQYF
TRBJ2-3 TRBV7-2 - - TGTGCCAGCACCTCTAGGGGAAATACGCAGTATTTT CASTSRGNTQYF
TRBJ2-5 TRBV7-2 - TRBD2 TGTGCCAGCAGCCTCAGCGGGAGAAGCCAAGAGACCCAGTACTTC CASSLSGRSQETQYF
TRBJ2-7 TRBV7-8 - - TGTGCCAGCAGCTTGCAGGCCAGCTCCTACGAGCAGTACTTC CASSLQASSYEQYF
TRBJ2-1 TRBV16 - - TGTGCCAGCGGGGGAGAGGGGGACTCCTACAATGAGCAGTTCTTC CASGGEGDSYNEQFF
TRBJ2-7 TRBV6-5 - TRBD1 TGTGCCAGCAGGGCGGACAGGGGGCGCAATGGGGAGCAGTACTTC CASRADRGRNGEQYF
TRBJ2-3 TRBV7-9 - - TGTGCCAGCAGCTTACGTCCCCTTCCCACAGATACGCAGTATTTT CASSLRPLPTDTQYF
TRBJ2-1 TRBV24-1 - TRBD1 TGTGCCACCAGTGATCCGACAGGGCTAGGGTACAATGAGCAGTTCTTC CATSDPTGLGYNEQFF
TRBJ2-3 TRBV27 - TRBD1 TGTGCCAGCAGTTTCTCCCCCGGACAGGGGGGAGATACGCAGTATTTT CASSFSPGQGGDTQYF
TRBJ2-1 TRBV5-6 - TRBD2 TGTGCCAGCAGCGCGGGACTAGCGGGGTACAATGAGCAGTTCTTC CASSAGLAGYNEQFF
TRBJ1-2 TRBV4-2 - - TGTGCCAGCAGCCAAGATGAACAGGCGCGTGGCTACACCTTC CASSQDEQARGYTF
TRBJ2-5 TRBV27 - TRBD2 TGTGCCAGCAGTTATGGACTAGGTGTGGAGACCCAGTACTTC CASSYGLGVETQYF
TRBJ2-3 TRBV24-1 few TRBD1 TGTGCCACCAGTGACCGGGACAGGCCTGGCACAGATACGCAGTATTTT CATSDRDRPGTDTQYF
TRBJ2-3 TRBV11-1 - TRBD2 TGTGCCAGCAGCGCCGGACTAGCGGCTAGCACAGATACGCAGTATTTT CASSAGLAASTDTQYF
TRBJ2-1 TRBV7-2 - TRBD2 TGTGCCAGCAGCTTAGAGGGGACTAGCGGGAGATTCTACAATGAGCAGTTCTTC CASSLEGTSGRFYNEQFF
TRBJ2-7 TRBV19 - TRBD1 TGTGCCAGTCGCCACAGGGGCTCCTACGAGCAGTACTTC CASRHRGSYEQYF
TRBJ2-5 TRBV7-9 - TRBD1 TGTGCCAGCAGCTTAAATTTACAGGGGCCGGGGGAGACCCAGTACTTC CASSLNLQGPGETQYF
TRBJ2-3 TRBV9 - TRBD2 TGTGCCAGCAGCCGTCTAGCGGGAGGCGGTACAGATACGCAGTATTTT CASSRLAGGGTDTQYF
TRBJ1-2 TRBV28 - TRBD1 TGTGCCACCTTACCGACAGGGTATGGCTACACCTTC CATLPTGYGYTF
TRBJ2-1 TRBV24-1 - TRBD1 TGTGCCACCAGTGATCAAGCCAACAGGGGCTTCTTCTTC CATSDQANRGFFF
TRBJ1-2 TRBV30 - - TGTGCCTGGAGTGGACAGCGTTATGGCTACACCTTC CAWSGQRYGYTF
TRBJ2-3 TRBV18 - TRBD2 TGTGCCAGCTCACCATTGCGGGAGAGTGCAGATACGCAGTATTTT CASSPLRESADTQYF
TRBJ1-5 TRBV30 - - TGTGCCTGGAGTTCACAGGCCCCAAATCAGCCCCAGCATTTT CAWSSQAPNQPQHF
TRBJ1-5 TRBV28 - - TGTGCCAGCAGAGTCCCCAGGGGTAGCAATCAGCCCCAGCATTTT CASRVPRGSNQPQHF
TRBJ2-5 TRBV28 - - TGTGCCAGCAGTTTAAGGAGCGGCCAAGAGACCCAGTACTTC CASSLRSGQETQYF
TRBJ2-7 TRBV3-1/TRBV3-2 - TRBD1 TGTGCCAGCGCCGGGACAGGGTCCTACGAGCAGTACTTC CASAGTGSYEQYF
TRBJ2-1 TRBV11-2 - TRBD2 TGTGCCAGCAGCTTTAGGGGGCGACTAGCGGAGTCCTACAATGAGCAGTTCTTC CASSFRGRLAESYNEQFF
TRBJ2-7 TRBV12-3/TRBV12-4 - - TGTGCCAGCAGTCTACAGGGAATTTACGAGCAGTACTTC CASSLQGIYEQYF
TRBJ1-1 TRBV18 once TRBD1 TGTGCCAGCTCACCGGGGACAGGGTCAAATACTGAAGCTTTCTTT CASSPGTGSNTEAFF
TRBJ2-7 TRBV30 - - TGTGCCTGGAGTCAAAGCTCCCTTCCTAGCCACGAGCAGTACTTC CAWSQSSLPSHEQYF
TRBJ2-6 TRBV28 - - TGTGCCAGCTCTGGGGGCACTCTGGGGGCCAACGTCCTGACTTTC CASSGGTLGANVLTF